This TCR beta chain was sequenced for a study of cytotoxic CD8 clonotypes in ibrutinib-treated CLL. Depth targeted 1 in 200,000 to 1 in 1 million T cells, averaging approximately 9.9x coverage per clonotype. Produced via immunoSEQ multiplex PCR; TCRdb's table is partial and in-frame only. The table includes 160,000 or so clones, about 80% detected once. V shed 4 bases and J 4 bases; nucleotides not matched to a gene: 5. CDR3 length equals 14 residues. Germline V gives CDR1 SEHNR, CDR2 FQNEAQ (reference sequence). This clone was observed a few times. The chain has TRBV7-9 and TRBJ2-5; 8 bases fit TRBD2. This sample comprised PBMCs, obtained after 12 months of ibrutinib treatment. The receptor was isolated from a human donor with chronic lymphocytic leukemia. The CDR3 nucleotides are TGTGCCAGCAGCTCTTCTAGCGGGCGAGAGACCCAGTACTTC. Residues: CASSSSSGRETQYF.